Below are 14 T cell receptor beta chains sequenced from a single sample in a study of pediatric ulcerative colitis (dated by TCRdb to the late 2010s). The library was produced with the immunoSEQ multiplex PCR assay. The table comes from immuneACCESS by way of TCRdb, which keeps in-frame sequences with V and J called. Part of the clones is missing from these tables; in studies checked, under half for an unresolved V gene and the rest for unknown reasons. The sample has about 32,000 clones on record, almost 85% of them singletons. The leading ten clones occupy 3.5% to 4.5% of the sample. The sample comprised blood. The source is a boy younger than 18 with severe ulcerative colitis.

The chain combines TRBV18 with TRBJ1-6; the D gene is possibly TRBD1 (5 bases). In germline, CDR1 is KGHSH, CDR2 LQKENI. This CDR3 comprises 11 residues. V was shortened by 6 bases and J by 14 bases, with 11 bases between the two germline ends. The chain's CDR3 is CASSPGASLHF. The DNA of the CDR3 is TGTGCCAGCTCGCCCGGGGCGTCCCTCCACTTT.

V is TRBV7-9 and J is TRBJ1-1; 10 positions agree with TRBD1. V was clipped by 4 bases and J by 4 bases; unmatched bases: 12. This CDR3 has 17 amino acids. The germline V gene has CDR1 SEHNR and CDR2 FQNEAQ (reference sequence). CDR3 in DNA: TGTGCCAGCAGCTCCGGACAGGGGGTTTTGAGGAGCACTGAAGCTTTCTTT. It encodes CASSSGQGVLRSTEAFF.

The chain combines TRBV2 with TRBJ1-1; the D is unclear. The CDR3 consists of 13 residues. Germline V CDR1 and CDR2: SNHLY, FYNNEI. Trimming took 2 bases from V and 7 from J, leaving 11 bases between them. This CDR3 reads CASSELLQNEAFF. DNA for the CDR3: TGTGCCAGCAGTGAACTATTACAAAATGAAGCTTTCTTT.

This clone was observed a few times. The chain uses TRBV19 and TRBJ1-1; D may be TRBD1 (6 bases). CDR3 length: 14 amino acids. The germline V gene has CDR1 LNHDA and CDR2 SQIVND (reference sequence). The V and J ends lost 5 bases and 0 bases respectively, with 10 bases between them. The CDR3 loop reads CASSQTGMNTEAFF. In DNA, the CDR3 is TGTGCCAGTAGTCAAACAGGGATGAACACTGAAGCTTTCTTT.

This clone was recorded only once. The gene calls are TRBV9 and TRBJ2-2; 8 bases agree with TRBD1. The CDR3 spans 16 residues. Germline-derived CDR1 and CDR2 are SGDLS and YYNGEE. V lost 3 bases to trimming and J lost 1 base; unmatched junction nucleotides: 5. The CDR3 DNA reads as TGTGCCAGCAGCGCTAGACAGGGGAGGAACACCGGGGAGCTGTTTTTT. Encoded protein: CASSARQGRNTGELFF.

The chain has TRBV9 and TRBJ2-5; 7 nucleotides line up with TRBD2. Germline CDR1 reads SGDLS; CDR2 reads YYNGEE. J lost 3 bases, V lost 0 bases, and 8 bases had no gene match. The CDR3 totals 16 residues. This CDR3 is CASSVGLTSAEETQYF. The CDR3 region has the DNA TGTGCCAGCAGCGTAGGCCTTACTAGCGCTGAAGAGACCCAGTACTTC.

This clone was picked up one time. V is TRBV21-1 and J is TRBJ1-5; TRBD1, as called in the table, went unchecked against the DNA. TRBV21-1 is annotated as a pseudogene. The CDR3 spans 18 residues. CDR3 nucleotide sequence: TGTGCCAGCAGCAAAGCCAAAGAGGACAGGGGAAGCAATCAGCCCCAGCATTTT. Residues: CASSKAKEDRGSNQPQHF.

This clone was recorded once. This sequence joins TRBV9 and TRBJ2-1; weak D call: TRBD1 (6 bases). The CDR3 is made up of 15 amino acids. V gave up 4 bases and J gave up 2 bases, with 13 bases separating them. Germline V gene data show CDR1 as SGDLS and CDR2 as YYNGEE. The CDR3 DNA follows: TGTGCCAGCAGCTTCCGGGACACCGCCTACAATGAGCAGTTCTTC. It codes for CASSFRDTAYNEQFF. Using reference TRBV9 and TRBJ2-1 for the parts outside the CDR3, the full variable domain is DSGVTQTPKHLITATGQRVTLRCSPRSGDLSVYWYQQSLDQGLQFLIQYYNGEERAKGNILERFSAQQFPDLHSELNLSSLELGDSALYFCASSFRDTAYNEQFFGPGTRLTVL.

This clone has a single count. The V gene is TRBV11-2, the J gene TRBJ2-7, with 8 bases lining up with TRBD2. Germline CDR1 is SGHAT and CDR2 is FQNNGV. V was pared by 1 base and J by 3 bases, with 8 bases of the junction left unmatched. This CDR3 comprises 16 residues. The CDR3 DNA follows: TGTGCCAGCAGCTTAGTGCGGGGGGATAAGTTCTACGAGCAGTACTTC. The encoded protein is CASSLVRGDKFYEQYF.

The chain joins TRBV4-3 to TRBJ1-1, with 7 bases that match TRBD1. J gave up 5 bases and V 0 bases, and 6 bases lay outside the gene matches. The CDR3 spans 15 residues. The germline gives CDR1 LGHNA, CDR2 YSLEER. The DNA of the CDR3 is TGCGCCAGCAGCCAAGATCACAGGGGAGGAACTGAAGCTTTCTTT. This encodes CASSQDHRGGTEAFF.

The rearrangement joins TRBV4-1 to TRBJ1-1; D call uncertain. Trimming removed 0 bases from V and 4 bases from J, with 9 bases in between. The CDR3 is 14 amino acids. Per germline, CDR1 MGHRA and CDR2 YSYEKL. The CDR3 loop is CASSQELGGTEAFF. CDR3 DNA: TGCGCCAGCAGCCAAGAGCTGGGCGGCACTGAAGCTTTCTTT.

The chain links TRBV5-1 to TRBJ1-4; TRBD1 matches at 7 bases. The V segment lost 2 bases and the J segment 5 bases; nucleotides outside the gene matches: 3. Germline V gene data show CDR1 as SGHRS and CDR2 as YFSETQ. The length of the CDR3 is 14 residues. CDR3 in amino acids: CASSFGTANEKLFF. The CDR3 DNA reads as TGCGCCAGCAGCTTCGGGACAGCAAATGAAAAACTGTTTTTT.

V usage is TRBV6-5 and J usage is TRBJ2-2; D possibly corresponds to TRBD1 (6 bases). This CDR3 comprises 14 residues. Germline loops: CDR1 MNHEY, CDR2 SVGAGI. Trimming took off 9 bases at V and 3 bases at J, with 14 bases between the two ends. The CDR3 DNA sequence: TGTGCCAGTCAGGGGTGGAAAGACACCGGGGAGCTGTTTTTT. Its translation is CASQGWKDTGELFF.

The chain employs TRBV30 and TRBJ2-6, with D unclear. Germline values: CDR1 GTSNPN, CDR2 SVGIG (reference sequence). Trimming pared 4 bases from V and 0 bases from J, leaving 7 bases between. This CDR3 contains 14 residues. As DNA, the CDR3 is TGTGCCTGGAAATCAAGCTCTGGGGCCAACGTCCTGACTTTC. This codes for CAWKSSSGANVLTF.